This T cell receptor beta chain derives from a study of regulatory T cells in long-lasting Graves disease. To make TCR beta libraries, researchers used iRepertoire HTBI primers and Arm-PCR of CDR3 regions. Per the study methods: The samples yielded 62 TRBV and roughly 15 TRBJ segments. TCRdb reprocessed the multiplex PCR reads via MiXCR and lists one record per CDR3 protein. TCRdb, not the authors, supplied the V and J calls. The sample lists 540,000 or so distinct CDR3 sequences; less than 15% were seen once. General study results and limits: It was in persistent disease that TRBV28, TRBJ1-2 and TRBJ2-5 were favored.

The germline gives CDR1 SGHVS, CDR2 FQNEAQ. The V and J ends lost 4 bases and 5 bases respectively, with 8 bases between them. The CDR3 runs to 13 residues. In its sample, this clonotype was seen many times. Its antigen is as yet unknown. The sample's time point: newly diagnosed GD, antithyroid drugs for less than 3 months. RNA from PBMCs was the source of the TCR library. Separately, the same data were catalogued under a study of T cells in Graves' hyperthyroidism and ophthalmopathy.

J is TRBJ2-2 and V is TRBV7-8, with a possible D match to TRBD1 (6 bases). This specimen consisted of peripheral blood mononuclear cells (PBMCs), obtained at new diagnosis, from a patient treated with antithyroid drugs. This sequence originates from a man aged 25 to 40 with Graves disease. The CDR3 loop reads CASSYQGTGELFF. The DNA for the CDR3 is TGTGCCAGCAGCTATCAGGGGACCGGGGAGCTGTTTTTT.